This TCR beta chain is from a study of PD-1 blockade in classical Hodgkin lymphoma. Overall study findings and caveats: Compared with baseline, CD4+ but not CD8+ TCR diversity had risen significantly by C4D1.

This clone came up once. Its antigen is currently unknown. All patients experienced relapse after autologous stem cell transplantation, and brentuximab vedotin exposure was variable. The germline V and J ends were trimmed by 4 bases and 4 bases, with 18 bases remaining between them. Germline-derived CDR1 and CDR2 are SGHRS and YFSETQ. The CDR3 sequence is 16 residues long. Sequencing was performed with immunoSEQ multiplex PCR; in TCRdb, only in-frame clones are kept and a portion is missing. Found here are 20,000 to 25,000 clones, 65% to 90% of them singletons; the top ten hold less than 20%. This TCR was sampled from a human donor with classical Hodgkin lymphoma. V gene TRBV5-1 combines with J gene TRBJ2-1; tentative D call: TRBD1 (8 bases). The sequences come from peripheral blood mononuclear cells (PBMCs), collected before the second cycle of nivolumab. For the CDR3, the DNA is TGCGCCAGCAGCCCATCAAACAGGGGGGGATACAATGAGCAGTTCTTC. It translates to CASSPSNRGGYNEQFF.